This T cell receptor beta chain was identified during a study of T-cell memory formation after mild COVID-19. About this clonotype itself: Its antigen is unidentified.

With constant-segment primers, 5'RACE yielded cDNA libraries of TCR alpha and TCR beta that carried sample barcodes and UMIs. TCRdb recomputed calls from the 5' RACE reads with MiXCR, one row per CDR3 protein. The data contain nearly 250,000 distinct CDR3 sequences, 15% to 17% of them seen just once; the ten biggest clones take up under 2.5%. V dropped 5 bases and J dropped 0; count of bases not matched to a gene: 15. The CDR3 spans 18 residues. Germline assignment: CDR1 SGHVS and CDR2 FQNEAQ. Study-wide results and caveats: Nothing confirmed that second-wave clones peaking on day 37 were specific for SARS-CoV-2.

The sample taken for sequencing was PBMCs or a T cell subset sorted from them (not recorded which). The gene calls are TRBV7-8 and TRBJ1-1; 7 positions match TRBD1. This clonotype was sampled from an adult woman who had mild COVID-19 (a few samples of this study predate the infection). Cell type and time point are not known. In DNA, the CDR3 is TGTGCCAGCAGCGTAGACAGGGCGGCCCCTATGATGAACACTGAAGCTTTCTTT. This encodes CASSVDRAAPMMNTEAFF.